Below are 25 T cell receptor beta chains sequenced from a single sample in a study of blood T cell repertoires in COVID-19. Measured with immunoSEQ multiplex PCR; TCRdb has only the in-frame clones, and not every one. The sample gives around 39,000 clones, over 70% of which show up once; over 25% is in the top ten. Sequencing was done on a sample of peripheral blood. These receptors all stem from a man aged 80 or over with active or convalescent COVID-19.

This rearrangement joins TRBV20-1 to TRBJ2-5; D not certain. With 2 bases removed from V and 4 bases from J, the gap between germline ends came to 5 bases. The CDR3 spans 11 residues. Looked up from germline, CDR1 is DFQATT and CDR2 is SNEGSKA (reference sequence). This CDR3 is CSARSSETQYF. In DNA form, the CDR3 reads TGCAGTGCTAGATCATCAGAGACCCAGTACTTC.

This clone showed up just once. V usage is TRBV2 and J usage is TRBJ1-5, with D perhaps TRBD1 (6 bases). Trimming cost V 1 base and J 7 bases, with 11 bases left between them. Germline CDR1 is SNHLY and CDR2 is FYNNEI. This CDR3 is built from 14 residues. The CDR3 DNA is TGTGCCAGCAGTGAAGGACAGGCACACCAGCCCCAGCATTTT. Protein sequence: CASSEGQAHQPQHF.

The chain has TRBV3-1 (or the pseudogene TRBV3-2) and TRBJ1-4; no reliable D call. V was cut by 2 bases and J by 4 bases, with 8 bases left in between. CDR1 and CDR2 from the germline V gene are LGHDT and YNNKEL (reference sequence). This CDR3 spans 14 amino acids. The CDR3 DNA reads as TGTGCCAGCAGCCAAAGCAGGATTAATGAAAAACTGTTTTTT. Amino acids: CASSQSRINEKLFF.

This rearrangement joins TRBV7-3 to TRBJ1-5, with TRBD1 matching 7 bases. V was clipped by 3 bases and J by 7 bases; unmatched bases: 3. This CDR3 contains 13 residues. The germline V gene has CDR1 SGHTA and CDR2 FQGTGA. This CDR3 is CASSFQGGQPQHF. CDR3 DNA: TGTGCCAGCAGCTTTCAGGGGGGCCAGCCCCAGCATTTT. The full variable domain, completed using reference TRBV7-3 and TRBJ1-5, is GAGVSQTPSNKVTEKGKYVELRCDPISGHTALYWYRQSLGQGPEFLIYFQGTGAADDSGLPNDRFFAVRPEGSVSTLKIQRTERGDSAVYLCASSFQGGQPQHFGDGTRLSIL.

The chain employs TRBV19 and TRBJ2-2, with 13 positions matching TRBD2. Germline loops: CDR1 LNHDA, CDR2 SQIVND (reference sequence). V gave up 4 bases and J gave up 0 bases; unmatched junction bases: 5. CDR3 length: 18 amino acids. The chain's CDR3 is CASSTGLAGATNTGELFF. Written as DNA, the CDR3 is TGTGCCAGTAGTACCGGACTAGCGGGAGCCACGAACACCGGGGAGCTGTTTTTT.

V usage is TRBV19 and J usage is TRBJ1-3; a weak D match, TRBD1 (6 bases). V was pared by 5 bases and J by 0 bases, with 8 bases between. The CDR3 contains 14 residues. The V gene's germline CDR1 is LNHDA and CDR2 SQIVND (reference sequence). CDR3 bases: TGTGCCAGTAGTCCAGGGGTCTCTGGAAACACCATATATTTT. It yields the protein CASSPGVSGNTIYF.

The genes are TRBV30 and TRBJ1-5, with D perhaps matching TRBD1 (6 bases). CDR3 length: 13 amino acids. Trimming took 0 bases from V and 5 from J, leaving 8 bases between them. The V gene's germline CDR1 is GTSNPN and CDR2 SVGIG (reference sequence). CDR3 nucleotide sequence: TGTGCCTGGAGTGTCGGGGGGCATCAGCCCCAGCATTTT. Amino acid sequence: CAWSVGGHQPQHF.

The chain combines TRBV9 with TRBJ2-3; the match to TRBD2 covers 12 bases. The CDR3 spans 16 residues. Unmatched junction bases numbered 11, after V lost 5 bases and J lost 7 bases. CDR1 is SGDLS and CDR2 is YYNGEE in the germline V gene. In DNA, the CDR3 is TGTGCCAGCAGTCCCTCTGGGACTAGCGGGTTATATACGCAGTATTTT. Its translation: CASSPSGTSGLYTQYF.

This clone was seen only a few times. This rearrangement joins TRBV5-1 to TRBJ2-5; no clear D. This CDR3 spans 11 amino acids. Germline V gives CDR1 SGHRS, CDR2 YFSETQ. Trimming took off 4 bases at V and 3 bases at J, with 4 bases between the two ends. CDR3 protein: CASSLKETQYF. The CDR3 nucleotides read TGCGCCAGCAGCCTAAAAGAGACCCAGTACTTC.

A few counts support this clone. The genes are TRBV4-1 and TRBJ2-5; 13 nucleotides line up with TRBD2. Trimming took 4 bases from V and 2 from J; bases not matched to a gene: 10. This CDR3 comprises 18 residues. In germline, CDR1 is MGHRA, CDR2 YSYEKL. CDR3 region: CASSLRTSGSGGQETQYF. CDR3 in DNA: TGCGCCAGCAGCCTTAGGACTAGCGGGAGTGGCGGGCAAGAGACCCAGTACTTC.

The rearrangement uses TRBV3-1 (or the pseudogene TRBV3-2) and TRBJ2-7; the D gene is possibly TRBD2 (6 bases). CDR1 and CDR2 from the germline V gene are LGHDT and YNNKEL (reference sequence). CDR3 length: 14 residues. Deletions cut 4 bases from V and 7 bases from J, with 17 bases between. As DNA, the CDR3 is TGTGCCAGCAGCCCCCAACCGACTCGGGGGGAGCAGTACTTC. Its translation is CASSPQPTRGEQYF.

The chain carries TRBV3-1 (or the pseudogene TRBV3-2) and TRBJ2-4; tentative D call: TRBD2 (6 bases). The germline V and J ends were trimmed by 0 bases and 5 bases, with 29 bases remaining between them. The CDR3 has 21 amino acids. Looked up from germline, CDR1 is LGHDT and CDR2 is YNNKEL (reference sequence). The CDR3 reads CASSQDYFPVTSGEDENIQYF. CDR3 DNA: TGTGCCAGCAGCCAAGATTACTTTCCCGTAACCTCCGGGGAGGATGAAAACATTCAGTACTTC.

This clone was detected only once. The chain is built from TRBV11-2 and TRBJ1-6; D not certain. The CDR3 length is 17 residues. Germline lookup yields CDR1 SGHAT and CDR2 FQNNGV. V was cut by 4 bases and J by 0 bases, with 13 bases left in between. The CDR3 bases are TGTGCCAGCAGCTCGGGAGTACCAAGCTCCTATAATTCACCCCTCCACTTT. Translating it yields CASSSGVPSSYNSPLHF.

The rearrangement uses TRBV10-3 and TRBJ1-1; D gene unclear. V lost 8 bases to trimming and J lost 0 bases, with 10 bases between them. This CDR3 is built from 13 residues. Germline V lookup: CDR1 ENHRY, CDR2 SYGVKD. In nucleotides, the CDR3 is TGTGCCATCGAAGGCGGAATGAACACTGAAGCTTTCTTT. It is translated as CAIEGGMNTEAFF.

The chain joins TRBV7-2 to TRBJ2-7; 13 nucleotides agree with TRBD2. V lost 0 bases to trimming and J lost 4 bases; unmatched junction nucleotides: 12. The CDR3 loop spans 19 amino acids. Germline V gene lookup returns CDR1 SGHTA and CDR2 FQGNSA. In nucleotides, the CDR3 is TGTGCCAGCAGCTTAGCGAGCGGGGGTTGGACTAGCGGGAGTTACGAGCAGTACTTC. It is translated as CASSLASGGWTSGSYEQYF.

The CDR3 loop is CASSQEPSGRAEDTQYF. Written as DNA, the CDR3 is TGTGCCAGCAGCCAAGAACCCAGCGGGAGGGCCGAGGATACGCAGTATTTT. V is TRBV14 and J is TRBJ2-3; 10 nucleotides agree with TRBD2. This CDR3 is 17 amino acids long. With 0 bases clipped from V and 6 bases from J, the junction kept 9 bases outside the gene matches. Germline loops: CDR1 SGHDN, CDR2 FVKESK.

V usage is TRBV7-2 and J usage is TRBJ2-1; a possible D gene is TRBD2 (7 bases). Per the germline V gene, CDR1 is SGHTA and CDR2 is FQGNSA. CDR3 length: 15 amino acids. Trimming removed 6 bases at V and 4 bases at J, with 16 bases between. CDR3: CASSSRRGQYNEQFF. The DNA for the CDR3 is TGTGCCAGCAGTAGTAGGCGGGGGCAGTACAATGAGCAGTTCTTC.

The chain has TRBV4-2 and TRBJ2-1; a possible D gene is TRBD1 (6 bases). Per the germline V gene, CDR1 is LGHNA and CDR2 is YNFKEQ. Trimming left V 0 bases short and J 7 bases short, with 19 bases between. This CDR3 has 17 amino acids. The CDR3 sequence: CASSQDYPGPGENEQFF. The CDR3 DNA sequence: TGTGCCAGCAGCCAAGATTATCCAGGGCCAGGGGAGAATGAGCAGTTCTTC.

A single count supports this clone. This chain connects TRBV19 to TRBJ2-5; TRBD1 matches at 10 bases. Trimming cost V 1 base and J 2 bases; bases outside gene matches: 4. CDR1 and CDR2 from the germline V gene are LNHDA and SQIVND (reference sequence). CDR3 length: 16 amino acids. The DNA for the CDR3 is TGTGCCAGTAGTATAGGAGGGACAGGGGCGCAAGAGACCCAGTACTTC. Its translation: CASSIGGTGAQETQYF.

The V and J genes are TRBV5-6 and TRBJ1-4; TRBD1 agrees at 9 bases. Germline V CDR1 and CDR2: SGHDT, YYEEEE. V lost 1 base, J lost 4 bases, and 8 bases stayed unmatched. The CDR3 consists of 17 residues. CDR3 amino acids: CASSLLEGTGFNEKLFF. The CDR3 DNA sequence: TGTGCCAGCAGCTTGCTGGAGGGGACAGGGTTTAATGAAAAACTGTTTTTT.

The rearrangement joins TRBV6-1 to TRBJ2-1; 9 bases fit TRBD2. V shed 0 bases and J 5 bases; nucleotides not matched to a gene: 11. The V gene's germline CDR1 is MNHNS and CDR2 SASEGT. This CDR3 is built from 18 residues. As DNA, the CDR3 is TGTGCCAGCAGTGAAGCGCGTTACGTAGCGGGGGCTAACAATGAGCAGTTCTTC. It yields the protein CASSEARYVAGANNEQFF.

This clone has more than one count but fewer than ten. The CDR3 DNA sequence: TGTGCCAGCAGCCCGAGACAGGGGGGTACCTACGAGCAGTACTTC. Residues: CASSPRQGGTYEQYF. The chain links TRBV7-8 to TRBJ2-7; 9 nucleotides match TRBD1. This CDR3 has 15 residues. V lost 5 bases to trimming and J lost 2 bases; unmatched junction nucleotides: 7. CDR1 is SGHVS and CDR2 is FQNEAQ in the germline V gene.

The chain's CDR3 is CASTGGSLGSGNTIYF. CDR3 in DNA: TGCGCCTCCACGGGGGGGTCGTTAGGCTCTGGAAACACCATATATTTT. The V and J genes are TRBV5-1 and TRBJ1-3, with D possibly matching TRBD1 (5 bases). In germline, CDR1 is SGHRS, CDR2 YFSETQ. Trimming cost V 10 bases and J 0 bases, with 20 bases left between them. This CDR3 is 16 amino acids long.

The chain uses TRBV15 and TRBJ1-1; D gene ambiguous. V was shortened by 0 bases and J by 6 bases, with 5 bases between the two germline ends. Germline CDR1 is LNHNV and CDR2 is YYDKDF (reference sequence). There are 12 residues in the CDR3. This CDR3 is CATSRERAEAFF. DNA for the CDR3: TGTGCCACCAGCAGAGAGAGGGCTGAAGCTTTCTTT.

The V and J genes are TRBV12-3 or TRBV12-4 and TRBJ1-1, with no clear D. V was shortened by 8 bases and J by 0 bases, with 10 bases between the two germline ends. The CDR3 is 13 residues long. The CDR3 DNA follows: TGTGCCAGCCTTTTTACATTGAACACTGAAGCTTTCTTT. Its protein product is CASLFTLNTEAFF.